The clone carrying this T cell receptor (beta chain) was counted a few times. Antigen specificity is unknown. These data are taken from a study of cytomegalovirus exposure and HLA in healthy donors. Study background: The 130 or so validation repertoires used the same platform as the roughly 670 first-cohort repertoires (as reported by a later analysis).

V dropped 2 bases and J dropped 4 bases, with 17 bases sitting between them. The CDR3 covers 16 residues. The V gene's germline CDR1 is SNHLY and CDR2 FYNNEI. The table came from immunoSEQ multiplex PCR; TCRdb's copy has only in-frame clones and leaves some out. In the table there are 150,000 to 200,000 clones, approximately 86% of which are singletons. Whole-study results and caveats: The tendency of first-cohort TCR clusters to co-occur in the roughly 130 validation repertoires was the finding of a later analysis. Associated with cytomegalovirus, according to the listing, were 150 to 200 TCR beta chains.

The rearrangement joins TRBV2 to TRBJ1-2; D remains unclear. The TCR sequence derives from a woman in her late teens or twenties in good health and CMV-seronegative. The specimen sequenced was PBMCs. DNA of the CDR3: TGTGCCAGCAGTGAAAACACAGCCGAAACCGGCTATGGCTACACCTTC. This sequence encodes CASSENTAETGYGYTF.